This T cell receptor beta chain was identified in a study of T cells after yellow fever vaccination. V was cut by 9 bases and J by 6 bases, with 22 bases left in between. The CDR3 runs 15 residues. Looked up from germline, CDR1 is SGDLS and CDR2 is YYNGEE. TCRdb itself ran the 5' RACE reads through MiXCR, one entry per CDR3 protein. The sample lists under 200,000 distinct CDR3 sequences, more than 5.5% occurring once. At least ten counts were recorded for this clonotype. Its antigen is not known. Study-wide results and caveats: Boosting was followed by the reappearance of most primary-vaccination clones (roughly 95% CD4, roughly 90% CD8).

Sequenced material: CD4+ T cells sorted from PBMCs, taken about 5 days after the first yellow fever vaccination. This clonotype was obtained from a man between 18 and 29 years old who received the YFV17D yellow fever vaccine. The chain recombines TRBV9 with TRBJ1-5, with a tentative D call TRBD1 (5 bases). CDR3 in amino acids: CAIQGETVGVQPQHF. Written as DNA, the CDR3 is TGTGCCATACAAGGAGAGACAGTGGGGGTTCAGCCCCAGCATTTT.